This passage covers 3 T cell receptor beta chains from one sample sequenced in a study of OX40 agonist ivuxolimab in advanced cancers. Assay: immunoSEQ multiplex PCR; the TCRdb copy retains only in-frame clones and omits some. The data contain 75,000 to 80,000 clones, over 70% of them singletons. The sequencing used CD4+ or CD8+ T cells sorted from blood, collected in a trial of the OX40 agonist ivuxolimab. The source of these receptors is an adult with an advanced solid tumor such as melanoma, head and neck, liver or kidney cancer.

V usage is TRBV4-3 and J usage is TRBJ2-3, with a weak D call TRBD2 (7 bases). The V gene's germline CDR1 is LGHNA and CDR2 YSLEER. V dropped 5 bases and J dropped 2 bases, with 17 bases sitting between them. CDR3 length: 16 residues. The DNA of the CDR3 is TGCGCCAGCAGCAAGATAGGGGGGGGAGCCACAGATACGCAGTATTTT. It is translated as CASSKIGGGATDTQYF.

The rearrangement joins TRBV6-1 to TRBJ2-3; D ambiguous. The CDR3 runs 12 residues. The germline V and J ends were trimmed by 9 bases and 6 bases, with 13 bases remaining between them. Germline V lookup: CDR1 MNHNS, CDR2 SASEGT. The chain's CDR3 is CASKADGDTQYF. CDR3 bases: TGTGCCAGTAAGGCCGACGGGGATACGCAGTATTTT.

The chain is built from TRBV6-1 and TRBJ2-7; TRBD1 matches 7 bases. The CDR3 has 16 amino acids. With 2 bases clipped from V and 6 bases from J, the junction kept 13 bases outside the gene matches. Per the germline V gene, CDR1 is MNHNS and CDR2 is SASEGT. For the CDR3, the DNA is TGTGCCAGCAGTGAATCTTCGACAGGGTGGTGGCGCGAGCAGTACTTC. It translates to CASSESSTGWWREQYF.